The T cell receptor beta chain described here comes from a study of CD8+CD57+ T cells in acquired aplastic anemia. Background on the study: An average of roughly 3 ug of DNA was obtained from sorted CD4+ and CD8+ cells. Study observations and caveats: Patients showed no significant difference from controls in CD8+ Simpson's diversity. Found in both controls and patients were approximately 29 CD8+ CDR3 sequences.

Patients who underwent sequencing had shown CD8+CD57+ cell expansion by flow cytometry. This clonotype was found many times. Antigen unknown. Genomic DNA served as template for TCR beta VDJ and CDR3 profiling. Each CDR3 protein is one row after TCRdb ran MiXCR on the reads. The data show 200,000 to 250,000 distinct CDR3 sequences, about 62% seen once. This TCR was sampled from a human donor with aplastic anemia. What was sequenced was sorted CD4+, CD8+, or CD8+CD57+ T cells (not recorded which) from PBMCs.

The chain's CDR3 is CASSGRDFGNQPQHF. In DNA form, the CDR3 reads TGTGCCAGCAGCGGGAGAGATTTTGGCAATCAGCCCCAGCATTTT. The V call is TRBV6-2 or TRBV6-3, the J call TRBJ1-5; the D is unclear. V lost 6 bases to trimming and J lost 2 bases, with 14 bases between them. CDR1 and CDR2 from the germline V gene are MNHEY and SVGEGT. CDR3 length: 15 amino acids.